The rows below give T cell receptor beta chains drawn from one sample of a study of molecular identifiers for immune sequencing clone quantification. MiXCR, run by TCRdb on the PCR reads, gives a single entry per CDR3 protein. The sample includes under 800,000 distinct CDR3 sequences, approximately 24% of them seen just once. Specimen: naive CD8+ T cells from blood, with Jurkat cell RNA spiked in. The receptors come from a human donor in good health. Some libraries in this study had Jurkat cell RNA spiked in. Both conserved end residues are part of each CDR3. Fields, in order: V gene, J gene, CDR3 protein.

>TRBV7-8|TRBJ2-7
CASSQGTYPYEQYF
>TRBV7-9|TRBJ2-1
CASSSSSGKYNEQFF
>TRBV13|TRBJ1-6
CASSLEAGLNSPLHF
>TRBV15|TRBJ2-7
CATSSGAYEQYF
>TRBV12-2|TRBJ2-2
CASRLPSRTNTGELFF
>TRBV6-6|TRBJ2-3
CASSPFGGAVLGTTDTQYF
>TRBV6-4|TRBJ2-3
CASSDSKSAIDTQYF
>TRBV27|TRBJ2-7
CASSCRGEAYEQYF
>TRBV5-1|TRBJ1-1
CASSLAPSKNTEAFF
>TRBV12-3/TRBV12-4|TRBJ1-6
CASRLAGGDSPLHF
>TRBV28|TRBJ2-7
CASGSRSSYEQYF
>TRBV12-5|TRBJ2-2
CASGLSTGVTGELFF
>TRBV19|TRBJ2-2
CASSMRGGELFF
>TRBV4-3|TRBJ1-6
CASSQEPGQNYNSPLHF
>TRBV27|TRBJ1-4
CASSLDWALATNEKLFF
>TRBV5-6|TRBJ1-5
CASRWGASGSQPQHF
>TRBV20-1|TRBJ2-7
CSANSGLYEQYF
>TRBV6-2/TRBV6-3|TRBJ2-3
CASSYLIDTQYF
>TRBV4-1|TRBJ2-2
CASSRAGQSTGELFF
>TRBV7-2|TRBJ2-7
CASSSQLAGAYAPYF
>TRBV28|TRBJ1-2
CASSLRKSYGYTF
>TRBV5-3|TRBJ2-5
CASSLAAVDFQGTQYF
>TRBV30|TRBJ2-7
CAWRFRGTNEQYF
>TRBV6-5|TRBJ2-5
CASRLTDRAETQYF
>TRBV19|TRBJ2-1
CASSPSGLYNEQFF
>TRBV6-5|TRBJ1-1
CASSHQWTGGPTEAFF
>TRBV9|TRBJ2-7
CASSVSGGSYEQYF
>TRBV5-6|TRBJ2-7
CASSDHSGSAYEQYF
>TRBV6-1|TRBJ1-1
CASSQPEAFF
>TRBV5-1|TRBJ2-1
CASSYGLAGRQLYNEQFF
>TRBV11-2|TRBJ2-1
CASSSGQVYNEQFF
>TRBV9|TRBJ2-2
CASSVGNTGELLF
>TRBV2|TRBJ2-5
CASSDGLSETQYF
>TRBV11-3|TRBJ2-2
CASSPGGSGSGDTGELFF
>TRBV28|TRBJ2-1
CASSVLFSSYNEQFF
>TRBV9|TRBJ1-1
CASRGRTKGTEAFF
>TRBV30|TRBJ1-1
CAWSSPGQGAGDEAFF